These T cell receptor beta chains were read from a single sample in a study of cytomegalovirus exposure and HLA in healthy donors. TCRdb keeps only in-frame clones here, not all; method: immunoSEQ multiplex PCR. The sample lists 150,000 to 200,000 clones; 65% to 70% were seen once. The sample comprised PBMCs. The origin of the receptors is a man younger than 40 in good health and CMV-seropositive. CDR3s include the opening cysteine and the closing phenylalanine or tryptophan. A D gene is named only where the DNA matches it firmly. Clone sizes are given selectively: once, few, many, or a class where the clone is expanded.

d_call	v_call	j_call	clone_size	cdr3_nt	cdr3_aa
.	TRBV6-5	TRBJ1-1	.	TGTGCCAGCAGTTACCAGGGCCCGAACACTGAAGCTTTCTTT	CASSYQGPNTEAFF
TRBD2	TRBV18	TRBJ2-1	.	TGTGCCAGCTCACCACGGAGCGGGAGTGACGGCAATGAGCAGTTCTTC	CASSPRSGSDGNEQFF
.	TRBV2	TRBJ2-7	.	TGTGCCAGCAAGCCGAACGAGCAGTACTTC	CASKPNEQYF
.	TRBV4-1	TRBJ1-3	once	TGCGCCAGCAGCCAAGGCTACTCTGGAAACACCATATATTTT	CASSQGYSGNTIYF
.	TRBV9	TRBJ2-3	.	TGTGCCAGCAGCGAGGACATATGGGTCAGAGATACGCAGTATTTT	CASSEDIWVRDTQYF
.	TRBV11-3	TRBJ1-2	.	TGTGCCAGCAGCGAAAGGACACAGTCGTATGGCTACACCTTC	CASSERTQSYGYTF
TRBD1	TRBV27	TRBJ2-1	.	TGTGCCAGCAGAAGCCGGGACAGATCCTACAATGAGCAGTTCTTC	CASRSRDRSYNEQFF
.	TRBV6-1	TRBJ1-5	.	TGTGCCAGCAGTACAGGGTTTCAGCCCCAGCATTTT	CASSTGFQPQHF
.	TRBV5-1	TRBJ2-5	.	TGCGCCAGCAGCTTGGACAGACCTTACCAAGAGACCCAGTACTTC	CASSLDRPYQETQYF
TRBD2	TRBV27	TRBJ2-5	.	TGTGCCAGCAGTTCGACTAGCGGGGCCCAAGAGACCCAGTACTTC	CASSSTSGAQETQYF
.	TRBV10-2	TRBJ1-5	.	TGCGCCAGCAGGACCCAGTTGGAGCAGCCCCAGCATTTT	CASRTQLEQPQHF